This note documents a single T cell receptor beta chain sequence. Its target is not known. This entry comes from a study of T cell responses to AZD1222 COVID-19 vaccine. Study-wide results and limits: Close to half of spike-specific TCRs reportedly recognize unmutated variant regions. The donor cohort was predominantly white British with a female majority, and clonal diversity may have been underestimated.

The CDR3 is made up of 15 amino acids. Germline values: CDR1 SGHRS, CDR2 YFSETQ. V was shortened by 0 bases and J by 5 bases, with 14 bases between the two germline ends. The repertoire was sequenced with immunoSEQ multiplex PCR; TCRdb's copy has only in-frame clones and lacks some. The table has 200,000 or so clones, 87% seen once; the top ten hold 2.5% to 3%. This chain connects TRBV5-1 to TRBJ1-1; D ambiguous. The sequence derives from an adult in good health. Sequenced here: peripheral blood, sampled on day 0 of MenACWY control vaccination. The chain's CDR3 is CASSLAAGPGTEAFF. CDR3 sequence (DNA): TGCGCCAGCAGCTTGGCCGCGGGCCCGGGGACTGAAGCTTTCTTT.